This T cell receptor (beta chain) was identified in a study of blood T cell repertoires in COVID-19. The CDR3 runs to 13 residues. Germline V gives CDR1 SGHVS, CDR2 FNYEAQ. V was shortened by 4 bases and J by 7 bases, with 8 bases between the two germline ends. Per the authors' pipeline: Using reference gene primer amplification, nucleated cell counts were estimated. Method: immunoSEQ multiplex PCR; TCRdb's copy keeps in-frame clones and lacks some. The V and J calls and clone size were taken over from that table, and D and trimming were inferred from the DNA. The data show about 200,000 clones, 83% seen once. Assignment of participants to cohorts was predicated upon participant-reported clinical history. Someone with COVID-19 had been met by exposed participants within 2 weeks before study entry.

The rearrangement uses TRBV7-6 and TRBJ1-6; tentatively, D is TRBD1 (5 bases). The sequenced sample was PBMCs or T cells enriched from blood (not recorded which). The receptor was isolated from a woman aged 45-60 years who had been exposed to COVID-19. In nucleotides, the CDR3 is TGTGCCAGCAGCTCTAACAGGAATTCACCCCTCCACTTT. It translates to CASSSNRNSPLHF.